This T cell receptor (beta chain) came from a study of radiotherapy plus CTLA-4 blockade in lung cancer. Per germline, CDR1 LNHDA and CDR2 SQIVND (reference sequence). V was cut by 8 bases and J by 4 bases, with 20 bases left in between. This CDR3 has 15 residues. This table comes from immunoSEQ multiplex PCR, and its TCRdb copy is limited to in-frame clones, with some not included. The sample has under 35,000 clones; around 70% are singletons. The specimen was peripheral blood, collected from a patient treated with radiotherapy plus ipilimumab. The sequence was obtained from a human donor with non-small cell lung cancer whose response to radiotherapy plus ipilimumab could not be evaluated. The chain couples TRBV19 to TRBJ1-2; weak D call: TRBD1 (6 bases). The CDR3 DNA is TGTGCCAGTGGGGAAGGGGGAAGAGTTGGCTATGGCTACACCTTC. It is translated as CASGEGGRVGYGYTF.